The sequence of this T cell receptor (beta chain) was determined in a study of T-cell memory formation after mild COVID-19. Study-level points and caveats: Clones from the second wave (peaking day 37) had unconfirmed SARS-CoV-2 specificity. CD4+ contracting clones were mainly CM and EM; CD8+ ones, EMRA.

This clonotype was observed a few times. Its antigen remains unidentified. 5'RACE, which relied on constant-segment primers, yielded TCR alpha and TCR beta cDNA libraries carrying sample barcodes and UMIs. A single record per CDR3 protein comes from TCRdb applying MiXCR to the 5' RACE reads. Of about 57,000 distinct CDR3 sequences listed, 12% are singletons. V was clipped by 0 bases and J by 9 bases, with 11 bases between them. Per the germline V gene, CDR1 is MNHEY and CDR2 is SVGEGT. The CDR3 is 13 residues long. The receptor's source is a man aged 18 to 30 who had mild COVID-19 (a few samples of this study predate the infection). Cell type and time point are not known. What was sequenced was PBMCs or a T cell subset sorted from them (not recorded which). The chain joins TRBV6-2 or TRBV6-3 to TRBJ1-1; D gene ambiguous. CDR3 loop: CASSYSYATKAFF. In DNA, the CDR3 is TGTGCCAGCAGTTACTCGTACGCTACCAAAGCTTTCTTT.